This T cell receptor beta chain was sequenced during a study of response to subunit inactivated influenza vaccine (dated by TCRdb to 2016 to 2018). Describing the broader study: To follow how T cells responded to a trivalent subunit inactivated influenza vaccine, the researchers relied on deep quantitative profiling of the T cell receptor repertoire.

According to the germline V gene (reference sequence), CDR1 reads SGHKS and CDR2 reads YYEKEE. V gives up 0 bases and J gives up 1 base, and the segment between their germline ends measures 14 bases. The CDR3 goes from the cysteine to the phenylalanine over 16 residues. Of the read, only the CDR3 DNA is kept; its 48 bases are in frame from base 1. Overall study outcomes, separate from this receptor: The authors proposed that each seasonal influenza vaccination may bring in only a limited number of new T cells.

Receptor amplification or capture employed RT-PCR. The sequencer was an Illumina HiSeq 2500. The public reads were reanalyzed by TCRdb: fastp trimming at Q25, MiXCR alignment, in-frame beta chains only. Rows are unified per CDR3 protein, each entry keeping the most common DNA and genes. This sample is represented by roughly 700,000 distinct CDR3 sequences; approximately 15% of them were singletons. 11% of the sample rests with the top ten. Remarks on this clonotype: The antigen this receptor binds is unknown. No much larger clone exists at a distance of one base, and base qualities are not known.

The chain was built from TRBV5-5 and TRBJ2-7; perhaps TRBD2 is the D gene, with 6 bases matching. The clonotype was recovered from a man in his fifties or sixties who received an inactivated influenza vaccine. Donor details come from another sample of the same person, matched by shared clones. Source: PBMCs from blood, taken roughly 12 days after vaccination. The CDR3 protein: CASSLGLGLQSYEQYF. The DNA sequence reads TGTGCCAGCAGCTTGGGCCTGGGACTGCAGTCCTACGAGCAGTACTTC. This CDR3, with the reference TRBV5-5 and TRBJ2-7 proteins standing in past its ends, gives the full variable domain DAGVTQSPTHLIKTRGQQVTLRCSPISGHKSVSWYQQVLGQGPQFIFQYYEKEERGRGNFPDRFSARQFPNYSSELNVNALLLGDSALYLCASSLGLGLQSYEQYFGPGTRLTVT.